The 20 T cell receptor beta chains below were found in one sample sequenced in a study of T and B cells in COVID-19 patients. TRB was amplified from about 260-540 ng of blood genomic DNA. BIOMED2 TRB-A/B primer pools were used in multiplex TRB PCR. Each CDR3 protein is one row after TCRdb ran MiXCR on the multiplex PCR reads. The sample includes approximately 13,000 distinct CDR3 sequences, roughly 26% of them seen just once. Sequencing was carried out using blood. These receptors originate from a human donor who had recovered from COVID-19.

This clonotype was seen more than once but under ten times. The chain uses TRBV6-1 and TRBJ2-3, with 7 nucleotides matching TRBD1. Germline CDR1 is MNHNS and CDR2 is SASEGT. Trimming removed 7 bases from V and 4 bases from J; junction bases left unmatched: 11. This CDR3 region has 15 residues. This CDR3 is CASNRLEGAADTQYF. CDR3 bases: TGTGCCAGCAACCGTCTTGAGGGGGCCGCAGATACGCAGTATTTT.

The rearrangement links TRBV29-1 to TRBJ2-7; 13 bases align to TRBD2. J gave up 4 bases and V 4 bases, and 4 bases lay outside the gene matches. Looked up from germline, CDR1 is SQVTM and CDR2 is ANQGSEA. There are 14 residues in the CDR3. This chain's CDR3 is CSVGGLAGKYEQYF. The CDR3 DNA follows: TGCAGCGTTGGGGGACTAGCGGGGAAGTACGAGCAGTACTTC.

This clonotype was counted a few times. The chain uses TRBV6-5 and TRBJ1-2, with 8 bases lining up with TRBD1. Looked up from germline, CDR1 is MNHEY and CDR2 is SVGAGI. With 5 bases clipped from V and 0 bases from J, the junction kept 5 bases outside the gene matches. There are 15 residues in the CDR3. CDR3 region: CASSPRTGSNYGYTF. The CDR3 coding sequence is TGTGCCAGCAGTCCGCGGACAGGGTCTAACTATGGCTACACCTTC.

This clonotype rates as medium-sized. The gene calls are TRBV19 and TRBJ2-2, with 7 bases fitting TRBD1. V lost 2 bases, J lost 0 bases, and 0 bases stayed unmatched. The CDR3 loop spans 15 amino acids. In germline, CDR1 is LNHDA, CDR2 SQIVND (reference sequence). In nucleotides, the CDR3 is TGTGCCAGTAGTATAACAGGGGCGAACACCGGGGAGCTGTTTTTT. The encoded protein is CASSITGANTGELFF.

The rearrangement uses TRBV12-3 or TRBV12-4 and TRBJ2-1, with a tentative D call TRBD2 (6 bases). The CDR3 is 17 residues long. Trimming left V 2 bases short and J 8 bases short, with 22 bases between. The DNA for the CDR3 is TGTGCCAGCAGTTTATGGGACCCTTCCGATACGGGAGATGAGCAGTTCTTC. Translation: CASSLWDPSDTGDEQFF.

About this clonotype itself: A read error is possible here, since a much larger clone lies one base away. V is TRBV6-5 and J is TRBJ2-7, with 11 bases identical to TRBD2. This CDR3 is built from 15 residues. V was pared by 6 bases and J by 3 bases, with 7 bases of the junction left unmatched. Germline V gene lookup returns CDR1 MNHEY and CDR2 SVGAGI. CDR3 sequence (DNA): TGTGCCAGCAGAAGCGGGACTAGCGGTCTCTACGAGCAGTACTTC. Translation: CASRSGTSGLYEQYF.

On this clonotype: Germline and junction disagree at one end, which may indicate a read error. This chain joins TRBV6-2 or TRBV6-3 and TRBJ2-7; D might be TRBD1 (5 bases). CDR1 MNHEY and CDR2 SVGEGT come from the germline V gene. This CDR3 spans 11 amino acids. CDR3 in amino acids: CASSQDSIPSF. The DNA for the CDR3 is TGTGCCAGCAGTCAAGACAGTATCCCCTCCTTC.

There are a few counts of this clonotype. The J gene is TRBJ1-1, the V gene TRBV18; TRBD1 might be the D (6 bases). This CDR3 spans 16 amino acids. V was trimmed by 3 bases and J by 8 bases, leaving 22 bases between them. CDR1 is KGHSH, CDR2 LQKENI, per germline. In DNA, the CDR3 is TGTGCCAGCTCACCGCCGTCCCGGGACAAATTCGGAGAAGCTTTCTTT. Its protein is CASSPPSRDKFGEAFF.

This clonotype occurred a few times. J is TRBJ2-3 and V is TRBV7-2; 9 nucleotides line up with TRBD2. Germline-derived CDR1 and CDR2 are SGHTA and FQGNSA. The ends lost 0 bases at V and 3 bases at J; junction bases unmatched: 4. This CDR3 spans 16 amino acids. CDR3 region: CASSLAASGKTDTQYF. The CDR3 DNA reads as TGTGCCAGCAGCTTAGCGGCTAGCGGGAAAACAGATACGCAGTATTTT.

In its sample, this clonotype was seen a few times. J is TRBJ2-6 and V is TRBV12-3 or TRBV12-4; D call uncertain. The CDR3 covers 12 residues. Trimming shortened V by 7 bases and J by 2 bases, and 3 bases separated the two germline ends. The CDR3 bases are TGTGCCAGCACGACTGGGGCCAACGTCCTGACTTTC. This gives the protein CASTTGANVLTF.

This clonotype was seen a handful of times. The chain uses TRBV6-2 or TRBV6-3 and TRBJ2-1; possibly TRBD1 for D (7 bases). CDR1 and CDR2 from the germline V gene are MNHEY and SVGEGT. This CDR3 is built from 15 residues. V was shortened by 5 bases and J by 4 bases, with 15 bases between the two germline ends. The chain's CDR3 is CASSPPQGGYNEQFF. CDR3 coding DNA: TGTGCCAGCAGTCCCCCGCAGGGGGGATACAATGAGCAGTTCTTC.

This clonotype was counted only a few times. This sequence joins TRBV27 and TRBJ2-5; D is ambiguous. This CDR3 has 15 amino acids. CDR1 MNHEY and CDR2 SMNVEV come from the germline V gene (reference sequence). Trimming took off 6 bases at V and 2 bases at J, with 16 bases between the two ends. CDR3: CASSLDAWGQETQYF. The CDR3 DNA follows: TGTGCCAGCAGCCTCGACGCCTGGGGACAAGAGACCCAGTACTTC.

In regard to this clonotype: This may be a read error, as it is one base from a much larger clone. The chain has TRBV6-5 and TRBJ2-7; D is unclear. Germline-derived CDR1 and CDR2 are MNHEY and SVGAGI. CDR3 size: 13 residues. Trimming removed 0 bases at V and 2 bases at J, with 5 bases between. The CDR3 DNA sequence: TGTGCCAGCAGTTACTCGGGCCCCTACGAGCAGTACTTC. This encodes CASSYSGPYEQYF.

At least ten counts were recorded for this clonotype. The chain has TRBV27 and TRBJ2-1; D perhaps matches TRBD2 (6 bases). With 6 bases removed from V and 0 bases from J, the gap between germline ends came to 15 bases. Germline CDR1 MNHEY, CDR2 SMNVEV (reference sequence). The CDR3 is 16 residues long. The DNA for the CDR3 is TGTGCCAGCAGAGGCCTAGCGCCAAGCTCCTACAATGAGCAGTTCTTC. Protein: CASRGLAPSSYNEQFF.

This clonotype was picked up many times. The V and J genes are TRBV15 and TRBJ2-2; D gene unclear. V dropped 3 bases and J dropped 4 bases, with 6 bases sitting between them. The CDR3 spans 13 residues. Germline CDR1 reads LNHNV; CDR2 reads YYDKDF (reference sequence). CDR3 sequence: CATSRFSTGELFF. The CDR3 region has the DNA TGTGCCACCAGCAGGTTTTCCACCGGGGAGCTGTTTTTT.

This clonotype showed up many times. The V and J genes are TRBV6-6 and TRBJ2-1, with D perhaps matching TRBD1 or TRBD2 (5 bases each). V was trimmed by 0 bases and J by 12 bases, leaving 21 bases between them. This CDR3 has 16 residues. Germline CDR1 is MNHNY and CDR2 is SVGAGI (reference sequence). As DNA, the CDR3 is TGTGCCAGCAGTTACTCGGCCCGGGACCTTCTCCCCCGGCAGTTCTTC. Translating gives CASSYSARDLLPRQFF.

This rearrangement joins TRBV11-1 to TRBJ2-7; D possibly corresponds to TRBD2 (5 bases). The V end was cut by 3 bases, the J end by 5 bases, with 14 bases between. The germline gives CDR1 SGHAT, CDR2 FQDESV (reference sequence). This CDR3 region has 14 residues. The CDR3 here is CASSFRPGFDEQYF. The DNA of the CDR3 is TGTGCCAGCAGCTTCCGTCCGGGGTTCGACGAGCAGTACTTC.

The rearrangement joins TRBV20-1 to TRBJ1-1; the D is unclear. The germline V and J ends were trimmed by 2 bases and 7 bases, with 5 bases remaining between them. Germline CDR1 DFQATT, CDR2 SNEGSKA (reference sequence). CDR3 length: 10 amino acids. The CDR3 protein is CSARRDEAFF. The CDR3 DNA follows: TGCAGTGCTAGAAGAGATGAAGCTTTCTTT.

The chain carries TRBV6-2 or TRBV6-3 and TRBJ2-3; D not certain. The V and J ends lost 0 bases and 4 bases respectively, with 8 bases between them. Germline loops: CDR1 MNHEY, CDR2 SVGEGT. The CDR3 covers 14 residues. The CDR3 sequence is CASSYSLIADTQYF. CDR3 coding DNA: TGTGCCAGCAGTTACTCTCTAATTGCAGATACGCAGTATTTT.

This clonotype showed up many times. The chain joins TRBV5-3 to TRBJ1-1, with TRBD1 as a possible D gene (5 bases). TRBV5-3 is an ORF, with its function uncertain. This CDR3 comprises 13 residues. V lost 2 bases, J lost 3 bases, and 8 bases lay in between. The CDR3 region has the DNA TGTGCCAGAAGCTTCCGGGGCCACACTGAAGCTTTCTTT. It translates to CARSFRGHTEAFF.